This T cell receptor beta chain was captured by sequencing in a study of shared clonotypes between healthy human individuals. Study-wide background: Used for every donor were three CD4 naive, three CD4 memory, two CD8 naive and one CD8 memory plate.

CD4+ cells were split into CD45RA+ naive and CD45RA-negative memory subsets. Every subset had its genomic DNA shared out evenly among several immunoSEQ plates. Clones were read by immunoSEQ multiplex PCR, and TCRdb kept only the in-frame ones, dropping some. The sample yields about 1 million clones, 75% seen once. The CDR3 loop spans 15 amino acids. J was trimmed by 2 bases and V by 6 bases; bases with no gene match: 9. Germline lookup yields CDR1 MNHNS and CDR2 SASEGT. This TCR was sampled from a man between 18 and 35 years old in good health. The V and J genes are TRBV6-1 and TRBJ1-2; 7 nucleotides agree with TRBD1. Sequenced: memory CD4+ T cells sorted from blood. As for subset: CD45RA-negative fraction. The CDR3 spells CASRTPGTVNYGYTF. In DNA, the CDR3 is TGTGCCAGCAGGACCCCGGGGACAGTCAACTATGGCTACACCTTC.